This T cell receptor (beta chain) was sequenced for a study of T cell changes during pregnancy in multiple sclerosis (dated by TCRdb to the late 2010s). Background on the whole study: In women with multiple sclerosis, the researchers looked at how the T cell repertoire shifted as pregnancy progressed.

Receptors were amplified or captured by the immunoSEQ multiplex PCR assay. TCRdb obtained this table from immuneACCESS and retained in-frame rearrangements with V and J assigned. These tables miss some clones; where compared with another copy, unresolved V genes account for less than half of the shortfall, and the remainder is unexplained. This sample comprises roughly 77,000 clones, over 85% of them detected only once. The ten top clones hold just under 2% of the sample. The CDR3 goes from the cysteine to the phenylalanine over 15 residues. Left in the record is the CDR3 DNA by itself, 45 bases read in frame from the first base. The trim is 9 bases for V and 2 bases for J, with a gap of 17 bases between the germline ends. The germline V gene (reference sequence) provides CDR1 LNHDA and CDR2 SQIVND. This clone has only one observation. Its antigen remains undetermined. No base quality information exists; no much larger clone differs at one position.

This material consisted of peripheral blood, taken in the second trimester of pregnancy. The chain is assembled from TRBV19 and TRBJ1-5, with TRBD1 perhaps the D gene, on 5 matching bases. The receptor was isolated from a female donor with multiple sclerosis, enrolled in a pregnancy study. DNA sequence: TGTGCCAGCTGGGGGGGGGAAAGGGGCAATCAGCCCCAGCATTTT. Translation gives CASWGGERGNQPQHF.